The 32 T cell receptor beta chains given below trace back to one sample, sequenced in a study of tissue T cells after allogeneic stem cell transplantation. Repertoires were generated with immunoSEQ multiplex PCR, while TCRdb's copy carries only in-frame clones and drops some. The sample lists about 26,000 clones; more than 80% were seen once. Material: blood, obtained before transplantation. Every receptor here comes from a male donor older than 55 who later had graft-versus-host disease after an allogeneic stem cell transplant.

The V gene is TRBV5-1, the J gene TRBJ1-4; D is possibly TRBD1 (6 bases). In germline, CDR1 is SGHRS, CDR2 YFSETQ. The CDR3 is 15 amino acids. Trimming left V 4 bases short and J 5 bases short, with 15 bases between. CDR3 region: CASSTSGTQNEKLFF. The DNA for the CDR3 is TGCGCCAGCAGCACCTCCGGGACACAGAATGAAAAACTGTTTTTT.

The chain is built from TRBV19 and TRBJ1-4; the D gene is possibly TRBD1 (5 bases). V lost 7 bases to trimming and J lost 7 bases, with 16 bases between them. Germline CDR1 reads LNHDA; CDR2 reads SQIVND (reference sequence). This CDR3 has 14 residues. CDR3 in amino acids: CASTRDRGGEKLFF. The CDR3 region has the DNA TGTGCCAGTACCAGGGATCGGGGAGGTGAAAAACTGTTTTTT.

This chain connects TRBV3-1 (or the pseudogene TRBV3-2) to TRBJ1-6, with 7 bases matching TRBD1. Germline CDR1 and CDR2: LGHDT and YNNKEL (reference sequence). CDR3 length: 16 amino acids. J was trimmed by 4 bases and V by 3 bases; bases with no gene match: 6. DNA for the CDR3: TGTGCCAGCAGCCAGGAGACAGGGAGGTATAATTCACCCCTCCACTTT. Protein sequence: CASSQETGRYNSPLHF.

V usage is TRBV11-2 and J usage is TRBJ1-1; D might be TRBD1 (6 bases). V dropped 5 bases and J dropped 0 bases, with 13 bases sitting between them. Per the germline V gene, CDR1 is SGHAT and CDR2 is FQNNGV. The CDR3 contains 15 residues. Here the CDR3 DNA reads TGTGCCAGCAGCCCTACCGGGACAATGAACACTGAAGCTTTCTTT. Translated, it gives CASSPTGTMNTEAFF.

This rearrangement joins TRBV6-6 to TRBJ2-7; tentative D call: TRBD2 (6 bases). V lost 8 bases and J lost 5, with 13 bases in between. There are 12 residues in the CDR3. Germline V lookup: CDR1 MNHNY, CDR2 SVGAGI (reference sequence). CDR3 coding DNA: TGTGCCAGCGGGGCTAGCGTCCACGAGCAGTACTTC. Residues: CASGASVHEQYF.

The V and J genes are TRBV15 and TRBJ2-5, with D possibly matching TRBD2 (6 bases). CDR1 is LNHNV and CDR2 is YYDKDF in the germline V gene (reference sequence). The V end was cut by 0 bases, the J end by 3 bases, with 11 bases between. The CDR3 is made up of 15 amino acids. CDR3 DNA: TGTGCCACCAGCAGAGATCATTGGGGGGAAGAGACCCAGTACTTC. Protein product: CATSRDHWGEETQYF.

The chain couples TRBV5-6 to TRBJ2-2; D remains ambiguous. The CDR3 is made up of 15 amino acids. V dropped 4 bases and J dropped 0 bases, with 10 bases sitting between them. Germline V gene lookup returns CDR1 SGHDT and CDR2 YYEEEE. The CDR3 region is CASSPALSNTGELFF. The DNA of the CDR3 is TGTGCCAGCAGCCCCGCCCTGTCGAACACCGGGGAGCTGTTTTTT. Full variable domain (missing parts from reference TRBV5-6 and TRBJ2-2): DAGVTQSPTHLIKTRGQQVTLRCSPKSGHDTVSWYQQALGQGPQFIFQYYEEEERQRGNFPDRFSGHQFPNYSSELNVNALLLGDSALYLCASSPALSNTGELFFGEGSRLTVL.

The V gene is TRBV9, the J gene TRBJ1-3, with D uncertain. V lost 6 bases, J lost 0 bases, and 16 bases lay in between. The CDR3 is made up of 16 amino acids. Germline V CDR1 and CDR2: SGDLS, YYNGEE. Written as DNA, the CDR3 is TGTGCCAGCACGCCCAGCGTTACCGTCTCTGGAAACACCATATATTTT. It codes for CASTPSVTVSGNTIYF.

The V call is TRBV12-5, the J call TRBJ2-5; possible D gene TRBD1, 6 bases. This CDR3 is built from 15 residues. Between the trimmed V and J ends, which lost 6 bases and 2 bases, there was a span of 16 bases. Germline CDR1 and CDR2: LGHNT and FRNRAP. CDR3 residues: CASGPGVIYQETQYF. The CDR3 DNA follows: TGTGCTAGTGGCCCAGGGGTCATATATCAAGAGACCCAGTACTTC.

J is TRBJ1-3 and V is TRBV7-9; maybe TRBD1 (5 bases). This CDR3 region has 14 residues. Per the germline V gene, CDR1 is SEHNR and CDR2 is FQNEAQ (reference sequence). V was cut by 7 bases and J by 0 bases, with 10 bases left in between. CDR3 coding DNA: TGTGCCAGCAACCTGGACACCTCTGGAAACACCATATATTTT. Translation gives CASNLDTSGNTIYF.

On this clone: One end of the junction varies from germline; a read error may be responsible. J is TRBJ2-7 and V is TRBV7-9; 7 bases agree with TRBD1. The germline gives CDR1 SEHNR, CDR2 FQNEAQ (reference sequence). The CDR3 contains 14 residues. As DNA, the CDR3 is TGTGCCAGCACCTTAGCAGGGACAGCCTACGAGCAGTACTTC. Translated, it gives CASTLAGTAYEQYF.

The chain recombines TRBV5-1 with TRBJ1-6, with a tentative D call TRBD1 (5 bases). CDR1 and CDR2 from the germline V gene are SGHRS and YFSETQ. The CDR3 is 15 residues long. Trimming left V 0 bases short and J 4 bases short, with 8 bases between. CDR3: CASSLDRLYNSPLHF. The CDR3 DNA reads as TGCGCCAGCAGCTTGGACAGGTTGTATAATTCACCCCTCCACTTT.

About this clone: An end of the junction does not agree with germline; a read error may underlie this. The V and J genes are TRBV2 and TRBJ1-5, with D possibly TRBD1 on 5 matching bases. Germline V lookup: CDR1 SNHLY, CDR2 FYNNEI. CDR3 length: 16 amino acids. CDR3 region: CASREGHLLRNQPQHF. Written as DNA, the CDR3 is TGTGCCAGCAGAGAAGGACACCTACTTCGCAATCAGCCCCAGCATTTT.

The chain combines TRBV6-2 or TRBV6-3 with TRBJ1-5; no reliable D call. V lost 2 bases, J lost 11 bases, and 16 bases lay in between. The CDR3 is 14 residues long. Germline lookup yields CDR1 MNHEY and CDR2 SVGEGT. The CDR3: CASSYPGSLGTQHF. The CDR3 nucleotides read TGTGCCAGCAGTTACCCCGGGTCCCTCGGGACCCAGCATTTT.

The gene calls are TRBV7-2 and TRBJ2-7; D perhaps matches TRBD2 (6 bases). Looked up from germline, CDR1 is SGHTA and CDR2 is FQGNSA. The CDR3 totals 14 residues. V was cut by 1 base and J by 6 bases, with 13 bases left in between. In DNA form, the CDR3 reads TGTGCCAGCAGCTTAGTCACGGGGAGGTCCGAGCAGTACTTC. Translation gives CASSLVTGRSEQYF.

The chain links TRBV7-9 to TRBJ2-7, with 9 bases identical to TRBD2. The ends lost 5 bases at V and 0 bases at J; junction bases unmatched: 11. The V gene's germline CDR1 is SEHNR and CDR2 FQNEAQ (reference sequence). The CDR3 consists of 17 residues. The CDR3 nucleotides read TGTGCCAGCAGCCCATTTGGGGGGCGGGGGGGCTCCTACGAGCAGTACTTC. It yields the protein CASSPFGGRGGSYEQYF.

V and J are TRBV11-3 and TRBJ2-7; D not resolved. This CDR3 has 13 amino acids. Per germline, CDR1 SGHNT and CDR2 YENEEA. V lost 4 bases and J 0 bases, leaving 7 bases between the germline ends. DNA of the CDR3: TGTGCCAGCAGCTCGGCAGGCTCCTACGAGCAGTACTTC. Translation gives CASSSAGSYEQYF.

This chain joins TRBV7-2 and TRBJ1-6; a possible D gene is TRBD1 (6 bases). V lost 0 bases, J lost 7 bases, and 16 bases lay in between. This CDR3 contains 17 residues. Germline V gene data show CDR1 as SGHTA and CDR2 as FQGNSA. This CDR3 reads CASSLAWGPGGNSPLHF. For the CDR3, the DNA is TGTGCCAGCAGCTTAGCTTGGGGGCCCGGTGGGAATTCACCCCTCCACTTT.

The chain carries TRBV3-1 (or the pseudogene TRBV3-2) and TRBJ2-3; TRBD2 matches at 11 bases. This CDR3 is built from 18 residues. CDR1 is LGHDT and CDR2 is YNNKEL in the germline V gene (reference sequence). V dropped 0 bases and J dropped 8; count of bases not matched to a gene: 13. CDR3 sequence reads: CASSQEGLAGGPTGTQYF. The CDR3 DNA sequence: TGTGCCAGCAGCCAAGAAGGGCTAGCGGGAGGCCCGACGGGTACGCAGTATTTT.

The J gene is TRBJ2-1, the V gene TRBV12-3 or TRBV12-4; D not resolved. The V and J ends lost 3 bases and 6 bases respectively, with 6 bases between them. The CDR3 length is 12 residues. The CDR3 is CASSFDGNEQFF. Written as DNA, the CDR3 is TGTGCCAGCAGTTTTGATGGCAATGAGCAGTTCTTC.

This chain uses TRBV7-9 with TRBJ1-3; D uncertain. Germline CDR1 SEHNR, CDR2 FQNEAQ (reference sequence). This CDR3 has 15 amino acids. V was cut by 2 bases and J by 2 bases, with 10 bases left in between. In DNA form, the CDR3 reads TGTGCCAGCAGCTTAACTGGAATCGCTGGAAACACCATATATTTT. Its translation is CASSLTGIAGNTIYF.

This clone occurred once. The chain employs TRBV2 and TRBJ1-5, with no clear D. Germline V CDR1 and CDR2: SNHLY, FYNNEI. The germline V and J ends were trimmed by 0 bases and 10 bases, with 16 bases remaining between them. The CDR3 sequence is 15 residues long. The chain's CDR3 is CASSEATRLNHPQHF. CDR3 coding DNA: TGTGCCAGCAGTGAAGCGACGCGACTTAACCACCCCCAGCATTTT.

The chain recombines TRBV28 with TRBJ2-3; TRBD1 or TRBD2 may be the D gene (6 bases each). The CDR3 is made up of 15 amino acids. Germline values: CDR1 MDHEN, CDR2 SYDVKM. The ends were cut back, 6 bases at V and 1 base at J, with 14 bases in the middle. In DNA form, the CDR3 reads TGTGCCAGCAGCTGGAGGAGGGGGGGCACAGATACGCAGTATTTT. Translation: CASSWRRGGTDTQYF.

The chain couples TRBV28 to TRBJ1-2; D is undetermined. Germline V gives CDR1 MDHEN, CDR2 SYDVKM. Trimming removed 2 bases at V and 4 bases at J, with 11 bases between. The CDR3 has 14 residues. The CDR3 DNA reads TGTGCCAGCAGTTTAGCCAATTCAGTCTATGGCTACACCTTC. Translated: CASSLANSVYGYTF.

The chain has TRBV11-1 and TRBJ1-6; TRBD1 matches at 7 bases. The CDR3 is 14 residues long. CDR1 is SGHAT, CDR2 FQDESV, per germline (reference sequence). J was trimmed by 8 bases and V by 2 bases; bases with no gene match: 3. CDR3 loop: CASSLSRGYSPLHF. Here the CDR3 DNA reads TGTGCCAGCAGCTTATCCAGGGGGTATTCACCCCTCCACTTT. Together with reference TRBV11-1 and TRBJ1-6, the CDR3 gives the full variable domain: EAEVAQSPRYKITEKSQAVAFWCDPISGHATLYWYRQILGQGPELLVQFQDESVVDDSQLPKDRFSAERLKGVDSTLKIQPAELGDSAMYLCASSLSRGYSPLHFGNGTRLTVT.

J is TRBJ2-5 and V is TRBV19; possible D gene TRBD2, 6 bases. This CDR3 has 14 residues. V was trimmed by 5 bases and J by 4 bases, leaving 14 bases between them. The germline V gene has CDR1 LNHDA and CDR2 SQIVND (reference sequence). The CDR3 sequence is CASSFQGGGETQYF. CDR3 DNA sequence: TGTGCCAGTAGTTTCCAGGGAGGTGGAGAGACCCAGTACTTC. The full variable domain, with the rest looked up from reference TRBV19 and TRBJ2-5, is DGGITQSPKYLFRKEGQNVTLSCEQNLNHDAMYWYRQDPGQGLRLIYYSQIVNDFQKGDIAEGYSVSREKKESFPLTVTSAQKNPTAFYLCASSFQGGGETQYFGPGTRLLVL.

A single count supports this clone. The sample carries other DNA sequences with the same CDR3. The gene calls are TRBV5-4 and TRBJ2-1; possible D gene TRBD1, 5 bases. The ends were cut back, 0 bases at V and 0 bases at J, with 7 bases in the middle. Germline CDR1 SGHNT, CDR2 YYREEE (reference sequence). This CDR3 comprises 15 residues. CDR3 sequence reads: CASSLGGSSYNEQFF. The CDR3 nucleotides read TGTGCCAGCAGCTTGGGGGGCAGCTCCTACAATGAGCAGTTCTTC. Full variable domain (rest looked up from reference TRBV5-4 and TRBJ2-1): ETGVTQSPTHLIKTRGQQVTLRCSSQSGHNTVSWYQQALGQGPQFIFQYYREEENGRGNFPPRFSGLQFPNYSSELNVNALELDDSALYLCASSLGGSSYNEQFFGPGTRLTVL.

The chain employs TRBV27 and TRBJ1-3, with D tentatively TRBD1 (5 bases). The CDR3 is made up of 16 amino acids. V gave up 5 bases and J gave up 1 base, with 15 bases separating them. Germline V gives CDR1 MNHEY, CDR2 SMNVEV (reference sequence). CDR3 nucleotides: TGTGCCAGCAGTACTCGGGACCCTCGGTCTGGAAACACCATATATTTT. Translation: CASSTRDPRSGNTIYF.

The J gene is TRBJ2-3, the V gene TRBV5-1, with D possibly TRBD1 on 5 matching bases. The germline CDR1 and CDR2 sequences are SGHRS and YFSETQ. V shed 10 bases and J shed 0 bases, with 15 bases lying between them. The CDR3 sequence is 14 residues long. CDR3 loop: CASSQGTSTDTQYF. CDR3 sequence (DNA): TGCGCCTCGAGCCAGGGTACTAGCACAGATACGCAGTATTTT.

The rearrangement links TRBV11-2 to TRBJ2-2, with TRBD1 identical over 7 bases. Per germline, CDR1 SGHAT and CDR2 FQNNGV. Trimming removed 5 bases from V and 6 bases from J; junction bases left unmatched: 6. The CDR3 is made up of 14 amino acids. CDR3 protein: CASSKGAPAGELFF. The CDR3 nucleotides read TGTGCCAGCAGCAAGGGGGCGCCCGCCGGGGAGCTGTTTTTT.

The V gene is TRBV5-5, the J gene TRBJ2-1; 8 bases agree with TRBD1. J gave up 6 bases and V 1 base, and 6 bases lay outside the gene matches. Germline CDR1 SGHKS, CDR2 YYEKEE (reference sequence). The CDR3 consists of 15 residues. DNA for the CDR3: TGTGCCAGCAGCTTGCTGCGGACAGGGAGCAATGAGCAGTTCTTC. Translating gives CASSLLRTGSNEQFF. Complete variable domain (other parts from reference TRBV5-5 and TRBJ2-1): DAGVTQSPTHLIKTRGQQVTLRCSPISGHKSVSWYQQVLGQGPQFIFQYYEKEERGRGNFPDRFSARQFPNYSSELNVNALLLGDSALYLCASSLLRTGSNEQFFGPGTRLTVL.

The chain recombines TRBV19 with TRBJ2-3; 7 bases map to TRBD1. The CDR3 has 14 residues. J lost 2 bases, V lost 6 bases, and 5 bases had no gene match. Germline CDR1 and CDR2: LNHDA and SQIVND (reference sequence). The chain's CDR3 is CASSRGQITDTQYF. CDR3 nucleotides: TGTGCCAGTAGCCGGGGACAGATCACAGATACGCAGTATTTT. Complete variable domain (other parts from reference TRBV19 and TRBJ2-3): DGGITQSPKYLFRKEGQNVTLSCEQNLNHDAMYWYRQDPGQGLRLIYYSQIVNDFQKGDIAEGYSVSREKKESFPLTVTSAQKNPTAFYLCASSRGQITDTQYFGPGTRLTVL.